This T cell receptor beta chain appears in the sequencing data of a study of metastatic and nonmetastatic thyroid tumors. As regards this clone: One junction end disagrees with the germline gene, perhaps due to a read error.

Thyroid surgery took place with no prior treatment in any patient. The CDR3 contains 17 residues. Germline V gene lookup returns CDR1 LGHDT and CDR2 YNNKEL (reference sequence). TCRdb re-clonotyped the PCR reads through MiXCR. The data contain 30,000 or so clones, 25% to 30% of them seen just once; the ten biggest clones take up 7.8%. V is TRBV3-1 and J is TRBJ2-6; the D gene is possibly TRBD1 (6 bases). The source of this sequence is a female donor with papillary thyroid cancer or a benign thyroid nodule (not recorded which). Some clones in this sample may be carry-over from other donors' samples. The sample consisted of blood. CDR3 sequence reads: CACSQGRAGAGGNVLTF. In DNA, the CDR3 is TGTGCCTGCAGCCAGGGGCGGGCGGGCGCTGGTGGCAACGTCCTGACTTTC.